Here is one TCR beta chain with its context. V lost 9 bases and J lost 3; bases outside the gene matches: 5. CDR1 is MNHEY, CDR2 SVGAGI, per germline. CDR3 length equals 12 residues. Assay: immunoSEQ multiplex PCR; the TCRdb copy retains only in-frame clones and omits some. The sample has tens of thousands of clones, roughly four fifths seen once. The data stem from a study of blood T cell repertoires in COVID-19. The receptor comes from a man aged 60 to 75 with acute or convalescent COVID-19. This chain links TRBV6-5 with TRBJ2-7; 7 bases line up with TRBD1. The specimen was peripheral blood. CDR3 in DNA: TGTGCCAGTAGACAGGGCAACTACGAGCAGTACTTC. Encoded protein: CASRQGNYEQYF.